These 22 T cell receptor beta chains came from one sample sequenced in a study of multiple sclerosis patients with progressive multifocal leukoencephalopathy. Sequencing used immunoSEQ multiplex PCR; TCRdb keeps in-frame clones, though not all of them. Among under 35,000 clones listed, roughly 90% were seen once. Noted time point: time of PML onset. The material was PBMCs, obtained from a patient treated with natalizumab. These receptors were collected from a woman in her forties with progressive multifocal leukoencephalopathy.

This clone is a singleton in its sample. A read error may account for a junction end that differs from germline. This chain connects TRBV6-4 to TRBJ1-1, with a tentative D call TRBD1 (5 bases). Germline V gene sequence: CDR1 MRHNA, CDR2 SNTAGT. This CDR3 is 13 amino acids long. The CDR3 reads CARRPGPNTEAFF. The CDR3 nucleotides read TGTGCCCGCAGGCCGGGACCCAACACTGAAGCTTTCTTT.

The CDR3 is CAWSAGQAYGYTF. The CDR3 nucleotides are TGTGCCTGGAGCGCCGGACAGGCTTATGGCTACACCTTC. This chain joins TRBV30 and TRBJ1-2, with 7 bases aligning to TRBD1. Germline CDR1 GTSNPN, CDR2 SVGIG (reference sequence). There are 13 residues in the CDR3. Trimming took 3 bases from V and 5 from J; bases not matched to a gene: 6.

This sequence joins TRBV7-3 and TRBJ2-2; either TRBD1 or TRBD2 may supply D (5 bases each). The CDR3 length is 16 residues. The germline V and J ends were trimmed by 1 base and 2 bases, with 11 bases remaining between them. Germline assignment: CDR1 SGHTA and CDR2 FQGTGA. The CDR3 bases are TGTGCCAGCAGCTTAAATCCAGGGACCAACACCGGGGAGCTGTTTTTT. It codes for CASSLNPGTNTGELFF.

The rearrangement links TRBV30 to TRBJ2-2; maybe TRBD1 (6 bases). Trimming removed 3 bases at V and 3 bases at J, with 11 bases between. Germline V gene sequence: CDR1 GTSNPN, CDR2 SVGIG (reference sequence). The CDR3 extends over 14 amino acids. As DNA, the CDR3 is TGTGCCTGGAGACCCCCAGGGGACACCGGGGAGCTGTTTTTT. Protein: CAWRPPGDTGELFF.

The J gene is TRBJ1-4, the V gene TRBV5-4; 11 positions agree with TRBD1. Germline-derived CDR1 and CDR2 are SGHNT and YYREEE (reference sequence). V was pared by 4 bases and J by 7 bases, with 6 bases of the junction left unmatched. CDR3 size: 15 residues. The CDR3, as DNA: TGTGCCAGCAGCGCAAAGGGACAGGGGGTTGAAAAACTGTTTTTT. This sequence encodes CASSAKGQGVEKLFF.

This chain links TRBV6-1 with TRBJ2-1; 9 bases fit TRBD1. Looked up from germline, CDR1 is MNHNS and CDR2 is SASEGT. The CDR3 is 15 amino acids. V gave up 3 bases and J gave up 7 bases; unmatched junction bases: 7. The CDR3 here is CASSDPGQGANEQFF. The DNA of the CDR3 is TGTGCCAGCAGTGATCCGGGACAGGGAGCTAATGAGCAGTTCTTC.

This clone occurred a few times. The chain combines TRBV19 with TRBJ1-4; D is perhaps TRBD1 (6 bases). The germline V gene encodes CDR1 LNHDA and CDR2 SQIVND (reference sequence). The CDR3 extends over 15 amino acids. Trimming took off 3 bases at V and 8 bases at J, with 16 bases between the two ends. This chain's CDR3 is CASSIGGASREKLFF. In DNA, the CDR3 is TGTGCCAGTAGTATCGGGGGGGCGAGTAGGGAAAAACTGTTTTTT.

This chain connects TRBV9 to TRBJ1-2; TRBD1 aligns across 7 bases. CDR3 length equals 14 residues. Looked up from germline, CDR1 is SGDLS and CDR2 is YYNGEE. Losses at the gene ends were 2 bases for V and 4 bases for J; bases not matched to a gene: 5. CDR3 sequence (DNA): TGTGCCAGCAGCGTGAACAGGGGCCCCTATGGCTACACCTTC. This gives the protein CASSVNRGPYGYTF. The full variable domain, completed using reference TRBV9 and TRBJ1-2, is DSGVTQTPKHLITATGQRVTLRCSPRSGDLSVYWYQQSLDQGLQFLIQYYNGEERAKGNILERFSAQQFPDLHSELNLSSLELGDSALYFCASSVNRGPYGYTFGSGTRLTVV.

The chain recombines TRBV5-4 with TRBJ2-3, with D tentatively TRBD1 (6 bases). The V gene lost 3 bases and the J gene lost 0 bases, with 8 bases spanning the gap. This CDR3 is built from 14 residues. In germline, CDR1 is SGHNT, CDR2 YYREEE (reference sequence). CDR3 residues: CASSYDRSTDTQYF. CDR3 coding DNA: TGTGCCAGCAGCTATGACAGGAGCACAGATACGCAGTATTTT.

The chain couples TRBV5-8 to TRBJ2-5; D may be TRBD1 or TRBD2 (5 bases each). Matching the DNA end better, TRBJ2-7 makes the J call doubtful. The CDR3 runs to 15 residues. Germline lookup yields CDR1 SGHTS and CDR2 YDEGEE. CDR3 residues: CASSPGTRSSYEQYF. DNA of the CDR3: TGTGCCAGCAGCCCCGGGACCCGCAGCTCCTACGAGCAGTACTTC.

The chain couples TRBV4-1 to TRBJ1-3; D is ambiguous. Germline lookup yields CDR1 MGHRA and CDR2 YSYEKL. CDR3 length: 16 amino acids. V was trimmed by 0 bases and J by 7 bases, leaving 16 bases between them. CDR3 protein: CASSQDGPAGGNTIYF. DNA for the CDR3: TGCGCCAGCAGCCAAGATGGTCCCGCCGGAGGGAACACCATATATTTT.

The chain recombines TRBV6-1 with TRBJ2-1; possibly TRBD2 for D (6 bases). The CDR3 runs to 14 residues. Germline CDR1 and CDR2: MNHNS and SASEGT. V lost 4 bases and J lost 6, with 13 bases in between. The CDR3 sequence is CASSGGLEGNEQFF. CDR3 nucleotide sequence: TGTGCCAGCAGTGGGGGACTGGAGGGCAATGAGCAGTTCTTC.

This clone was observed a few times. This chain uses TRBV7-8 with TRBJ2-3; TRBD1 matches 8 bases. The CDR3 extends over 15 amino acids. After removal of 2 bases from V and 6 bases from J, the junction contained 7 bases not matched to a gene. From germline, CDR1 is SGHVS and CDR2 FQNEAQ. The CDR3 DNA is TGTGCCAGCAGCTTACGGGACAGGCGGCTGGATACGCAGTATTTT. Translating gives CASSLRDRRLDTQYF.

The J gene is TRBJ2-1, the V gene TRBV18, with TRBD2 matching over 11 bases. This CDR3 is 16 amino acids long. V shed 3 bases and J 0 bases; nucleotides not matched to a gene: 1. The germline CDR1 and CDR2 sequences are KGHSH and LQKENI. The CDR3 region is CASSPGTSGSYNEQFF. The CDR3 nucleotides are TGTGCCAGCTCACCCGGGACTAGCGGCTCCTACAATGAGCAGTTCTTC.

The chain combines TRBV9 with TRBJ2-3, with D possibly being TRBD2 (6 bases). The CDR3 runs to 16 residues. Trimming removed 0 bases from V and 6 bases from J, with 17 bases in between. Germline loops: CDR1 SGDLS, CDR2 YYNGEE. CDR3 DNA sequence: TGTGCCAGCAGCGTAGGGGCTAGCGAGGCGTTCGATACGCAGTATTTT. It yields the protein CASSVGASEAFDTQYF.

V usage is TRBV30 and J usage is TRBJ1-5; 9 nucleotides agree with TRBD1. There are 17 residues in the CDR3. The germline V gene has CDR1 GTSNPN and CDR2 SVGIG (reference sequence). Trimming at V came to 3 bases and at J to 0 bases, leaving 9 bases not matched to a gene. In DNA form, the CDR3 reads TGTGCCTGGAGCGCCGGGACAGGGACGTTTAGCAATCAGCCCCAGCATTTT. It translates to CAWSAGTGTFSNQPQHF.

As DNA, the CDR3 is TGTGCCAGCAGCTCGACAGGGGAACGGGTCCAAGAGACCCAGTACTTC. Amino acid sequence: CASSSTGERVQETQYF. This sequence joins TRBV7-3 and TRBJ2-5, with 8 positions matching TRBD1. Per germline, CDR1 SGHTA and CDR2 FQGTGA. The CDR3 is 16 residues long. Losses at the gene ends were 4 bases for V and 1 base for J; bases not matched to a gene: 8.

As to this clone: One end of the junction is discordant with germline, which a read error may explain. This sequence joins TRBV2 and TRBJ2-5, with D hard to call. The J call may be incorrect, as the DNA end agrees better with TRBJ2-7. Germline CDR1 and CDR2: SNHLY and FYNNEI. The CDR3 has 13 residues. The CDR3 loop reads CASSEEQGSEQYF. CDR3 DNA: TGTGCCAGCAGCGAAGAACAAGGGTCCGAGCAGTACTTC.

This clone was counted only a few times. The sample contains more than one DNA sequence encoding this CDR3. The CDR3 region is CASSWGNTEAFF. The CDR3 coding sequence is TGTGCCAGCAGCTGGGGGAACACTGAAGCTTTCTTT. This rearrangement joins TRBV7-9 to TRBJ1-1; D unclear. The length of the CDR3 is 12 residues. Trimming took off 4 bases at V and 1 base at J, with 4 bases between the two ends. Germline V gives CDR1 SEHNR, CDR2 FQNEAQ (reference sequence).

The V call is TRBV5-1, the J call TRBJ1-2, with D possibly being TRBD1 (5 bases). The germline gives CDR1 SGHRS, CDR2 YFSETQ. CDR3 length equals 17 residues. V lost 0 bases and J lost 0, with 15 bases in between. The CDR3: CASSLVVGTQANYGYTF. The CDR3 DNA follows: TGCGCCAGCAGCTTGGTCGTCGGGACGCAAGCTAACTATGGCTACACCTTC.

The rearrangement links TRBV19 to TRBJ2-7; D remains unclear. CDR3 size: 13 residues. Trimming took off 10 bases at V and 5 bases at J, with 18 bases between the two ends. Germline-derived CDR1 and CDR2 are LNHDA and SQIVND (reference sequence). Here the CDR3 DNA reads TGTGCCACAGAGGCGACGTCTTCCCACGAGCAGTACTTC. It translates to CATEATSSHEQYF.

The CDR3, as DNA: TGCAGCGTTGTAAGGGGGTCGGGCACTGAAGCTTTCTTT. As protein: CSVVRGSGTEAFF. V usage is TRBV29-1 and J usage is TRBJ1-1; tentative D call: TRBD1 (6 bases). The CDR3 is made up of 13 amino acids. Germline CDR1 and CDR2: SQVTM and ANQGSEA. The germline V and J ends were trimmed by 4 bases and 4 bases, with 13 bases remaining between them.